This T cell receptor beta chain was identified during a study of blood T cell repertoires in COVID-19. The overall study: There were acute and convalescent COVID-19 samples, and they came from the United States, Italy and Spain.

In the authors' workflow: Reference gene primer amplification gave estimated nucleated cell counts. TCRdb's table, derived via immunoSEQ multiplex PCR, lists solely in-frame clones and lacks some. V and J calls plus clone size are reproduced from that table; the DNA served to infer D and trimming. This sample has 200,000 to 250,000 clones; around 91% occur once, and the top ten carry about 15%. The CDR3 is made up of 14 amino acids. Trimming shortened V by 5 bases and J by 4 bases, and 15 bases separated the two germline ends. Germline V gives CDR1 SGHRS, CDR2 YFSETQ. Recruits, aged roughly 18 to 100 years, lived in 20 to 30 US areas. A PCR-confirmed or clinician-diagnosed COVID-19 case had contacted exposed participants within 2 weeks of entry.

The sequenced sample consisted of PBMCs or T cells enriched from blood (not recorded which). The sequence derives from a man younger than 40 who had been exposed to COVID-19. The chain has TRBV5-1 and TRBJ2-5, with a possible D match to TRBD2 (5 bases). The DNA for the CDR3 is TGCGCCAGCAGTACCCGGGGTTTGATAGAGACCCAGTACTTC. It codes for CASSTRGLIETQYF. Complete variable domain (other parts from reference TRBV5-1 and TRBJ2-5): KAGVTQTPRYLIKTRGQQVTLSCSPISGHRSVSWYQQTPGQGLQFLFEYFSETQRNKGNFPGRFSGRQFSNSRSEMNVSTLELGDSALYLCASSTRGLIETQYFGPGTRLLVL.